This T cell receptor (beta chain) was captured in a study of cytomegalovirus exposure and HLA in healthy donors. Study summary: Unique TCRs from HLA-typed donors, around 79 million of them, were held in an early data release. Study-wide results and limits: Reports indicate that TCR beta sequences accurately predicted the HLA-A and HLA-B alleles of most subjects. Trimming of TCR beta V- and J-genes showed a link, identified in a later analysis, to a missense DCLRE1C variant. An analysis done earlier found most TCR beta V segments productive about 90% or about 30% of the time.

PCR used 60 Vbeta primers and 13 Jbeta primers. Assay used: immunoSEQ multiplex PCR; TCRdb lists only in-frame clones, some missing. Of about 190,000 clones listed, roughly 80% are singletons. This clone was found once. No antigen is known for it. Germline V gives CDR1 MGHRA, CDR2 YSYEKL. The CDR3 is 14 residues long. Trimming left V 5 bases short and J 6 bases short, with 11 bases between. Sequencing was done on a sample of PBMCs. The chain has TRBV4-1 and TRBJ1-6; no reliable D call. The source of this sequence is a man aged 45-60 years in good health and CMV-seronegative. CDR3 sequence reads: CASSLETGNSPLHF. CDR3 DNA: TGCGCCAGCAGCTTGGAGACGGGTAATTCACCCCTCCACTTT.